Reported below is one T cell receptor beta chain. This clone was recorded at least ten times. Its cognate antigen has yet to be identified. Base qualities were left out, and no much larger clone turns up one base away. In the germline V gene, CDR1 corresponds to ENHRY and CDR2 to SYGVKD. V is trimmed back by 10 bases and J by 8 bases, and the junction contains 12 bases that no gene match accounts for. The CDR3 starts with the cysteine, ends with the phenylalanine, and has 14 residues. The sequence is cut down to CDR3 DNA, 42 bases in frame from base 1. TCRbeta CDR3 regions were amplified from genomic DNA by means of the immunoSEQ Assay, a bias-controlled multiplex PCR. The published analysis was carried out like this. The number of nucleated cells in each sample was estimated by amplification of reference gene primers within the assay. To quantify the absolute abundance of each unique TCRbeta CDR3 rearrangement, sequence reads were collapsed and filtered. Productive Simpson clonality was computed per sample as the square root of Simpson's diversity index over productive rearrangements. The table comes from immuneACCESS by way of TCRdb, which keeps in-frame sequences with V and J called. Part of the clones is missing from these tables; in studies checked, under half for an unresolved V gene and the rest for unknown reasons. V, J and clone size reflect that table, while D and trimming were determined from the DNA. Within this sample are about 150,000 clones, with 70% to 90% of them counted one time only. Of the sample, 5% falls within the top ten clones.

This sample is part of a study of blood T cell repertoires in COVID-19 (dated by TCRdb to about 2020). For the wider study: Samples covering the acute and convalescent phases of COVID-19 were provided by collaborators in the United States, Italy and Spain. Sample metadata almost always included a de-identified subject ID, COVID-19 status, age in years and sex. The repertoires were released in a freely available public database intended as a resource for research on the immune response to SARS-CoV-2. Where available, HLA class I and class II types were taken from metadata supplied by the sample provider and were not determined by assay-based typing. Deeply sampled blood TCRbeta repertoires from subjects exposed to, actively infected with, or recovered from COVID-19 were included in the dataset. The samples were drawn from the first 160 participants of the ongoing ImmuneRACE study and from more than 1,000 subjects provided by 6 global collaborators. The prospective study material was composed of cDNA or gDNA derived from T cells, B-cell-depleted T cells, or PBMCs.

Collaborating institutions collected whole blood in K2EDTA tubes following their own protocols. For TCRbeta analysis, collaborators shipped samples as frozen whole blood, isolated PBMCs, or DNA extracted from either of those sample types. The study at large found these results: The amount of clinical and demographic metadata varied by source and participant and was provided uncurated.

The clonotype comes from a woman in her forties or fifties with acute or convalescent COVID-19. The sequencing sample was made of peripheral blood. This receptor chain uses TRBV10-3 and TRBJ1-2, and TRBD1 matches 11 of the central bases. The CDR3 protein: CATTSDRGLGGYTF. At the DNA level, the sequence is TGTGCCACCACCTCGGACAGGGGGCTCGGAGGCTACACCTTC.